Sequencing of this T cell receptor (beta chain) was carried out in a study of blood T cell repertoires in COVID-19. Donors in Cohort 3 who had recovered were those with two negative PCRs, healthcare professional clearance, or resolution of their symptoms. Assay: immunoSEQ multiplex PCR; the TCRdb copy retains only in-frame clones and omits some. The sample has about 380,000 clones; around nine tenths are singletons. The clonotype was recovered from a woman younger than 30 who had recovered from COVID-19. The sequencing sample was made of PBMCs or T cells enriched from blood (not recorded which).

CDR3 coding DNA: TGTGCCAGCAGCGCCCGGGGGCTAGCGGCCGGGGAGCTGTTTTTT. Encoded protein: CASSARGLAAGELFF. V is TRBV9 and J is TRBJ2-2; perhaps TRBD2 as D (7 bases). V was trimmed by 3 bases and J by 6 bases, leaving 15 bases between them. This CDR3 contains 15 residues. CDR1 and CDR2 (germline): SGDLS, YYNGEE. Drawing the rest from reference TRBV9 and TRBJ2-2, the complete variable domain is DSGVTQTPKHLITATGQRVTLRCSPRSGDLSVYWYQQSLDQGLQFLIQYYNGEERAKGNILERFSAQQFPDLHSELNLSSLELGDSALYFCASSARGLAAGELFFGEGSRLTVL.